One sample yielded the 6 T cell receptor beta chains listed below, sequenced in a study of T cell changes during pregnancy in multiple sclerosis. Method: immunoSEQ multiplex PCR; TCRdb's copy keeps in-frame clones and lacks some. The sample holds 60,000 to 85,000 clones, approximately 94% seen once. The sample was peripheral blood, taken in the third trimester of pregnancy. The receptors here all came from a female donor with multiple sclerosis, enrolled in a pregnancy study.

This rearrangement joins TRBV29-1 to TRBJ2-5; D unclear. This CDR3 has 14 residues. CDR1 and CDR2 from the germline V gene are SQVTM and ANQGSEA. The V end was cut by 3 bases, the J end by 2 bases, with 13 bases between. The CDR3 region has the DNA TGCAGCGTTGACGGCTCAGCGCGACAAGAGACCCAGTACTTC. This translates into CSVDGSARQETQYF.

The chain has TRBV9 and TRBJ2-3; the match to TRBD1 covers 8 bases. This CDR3 comprises 15 residues. The J segment lost 0 bases and the V segment lost 3 bases, leaving 3 bases of the junction unmatched. Per the germline V gene, CDR1 is SGDLS and CDR2 is YYNGEE. The CDR3 DNA is TGTGCCAGCAGCGCAAGACAGGGGAGCACAGATACGCAGTATTTT. Residues: CASSARQGSTDTQYF.

The chain carries TRBV7-3 and TRBJ2-1, with 8 bases that match TRBD2. The CDR3 totals 16 residues. J gave up 5 bases and V 5 bases, and 11 bases lay outside the gene matches. Germline-derived CDR1 and CDR2 are SGHTA and FQGTGA. The DNA of the CDR3 is TGTGCCAGCAGCCTCGGGGGGGCAGGATTGAACAATGAGCAGTTCTTC. The encoded protein is CASSLGGAGLNNEQFF.

This clone was detected a few times. The sample carries other DNA sequences with the same CDR3. This chain joins TRBV6-4 and TRBJ2-3; perhaps TRBD2 as D (6 bases). There are 15 residues in the CDR3. From germline, CDR1 is MRHNA and CDR2 SNTAGT. V was cut by 0 bases and J by 4 bases, with 11 bases left in between. CDR3 region: CASSDSSGGADTQYF. The CDR3 coding sequence is TGTGCCAGCAGTGACTCCTCAGGAGGGGCAGATACGCAGTATTTT.

The rearrangement joins TRBV9 to TRBJ1-1, with D possibly matching TRBD1 (6 bases). Germline CDR1 is SGDLS and CDR2 is YYNGEE. The CDR3 runs 15 residues. V was trimmed by 3 bases and J by 6 bases, leaving 18 bases between them. CDR3 bases: TGTGCCAGCAGCGAGGTGGGGAGGGGGGCTGCTGAAGCTTTCTTT. The encoded protein is CASSEVGRGAAEAFF.

This chain joins TRBV7-3 and TRBJ2-2, with D possibly being TRBD2 (5 bases). CDR3 size: 14 residues. The V and J ends lost 0 bases and 4 bases respectively, with 6 bases between them. Per germline, CDR1 SGHTA and CDR2 FQGTGA. The CDR3 loop is CASSLTAGTGELFF. The CDR3 region has the DNA TGTGCCAGCAGCTTAACGGCGGGCACCGGGGAGCTGTTTTTT.